This TCR beta chain was documented in a study of T cells in Graves' hyperthyroidism and ophthalmopathy. RNA transcripts yielded amplified TCR beta CDR3 regions. During a first-round RT-PCR of the TCR CDR3, the HTBI primer set was used. TCRdb called the multiplex PCR reads again in MiXCR, with one record for every CDR3 protein. The profile shows 160,000 or so distinct CDR3 sequences, 9.4% of them singletons. Findings and caveats of the study: Ophthalmopathy prediction by the model preceded onset by a median approximately 6.9 months. Ophthalmopathy stood apart from stable hyperthyroidism in a 13 V-J model.

This clonotype was seen many times. Its cognate antigen is unknown. The CDR3 has 15 amino acids. Trimming removed 4 bases at V and 6 bases at J, with 15 bases between. Germline loops: CDR1 KGHDR, CDR2 SFDVKD. This receptor was obtained from a woman aged 18-30 years with Graves' hyperthyroidism that later progressed to Graves' ophthalmopathy. The chain couples TRBV24-1 to TRBJ1-5; D perhaps matches TRBD1 (6 bases). Sample: blood. CDR3 sequence (DNA): TGTGCCACCAGTGAAACAGGGAAAGCGGGTCAGCCCCAGCATTTT. It translates to CATSETGKAGQPQHF.